These 20 T cell receptor beta chains were sequenced from one sample in a study of T cells in Graves' hyperthyroidism and ophthalmopathy. Researchers took RNA transcripts and amplified the TCR beta CDR3 regions from them. The TCR CDR3 was amplified in a first-round RT-PCR using the HTBI primer set. One entry per CDR3 protein, called by TCRdb with MiXCR from the multiplex PCR reads. This table has hundreds of thousands of distinct CDR3 sequences, roughly 46% appearing once. The sequenced material came from peripheral blood or thyroid tissue (not recorded which). The receptors derive from an adult man with Graves' disease, either hyperthyroidism or ophthalmopathy (not recorded which).

Comment on this clonotype: The junction differs from germline at one of its ends, possibly a read error. The chain employs TRBV7-4 and TRBJ1-6; tentatively, D is TRBD1 (6 bases). CDR1 and CDR2 (germline): SGHVT, SQSDAQ. The CDR3 has 15 amino acids. The CDR3 nucleotides read TGCGCCAGCAGCCAAGTGGGGACAAACAATTCACCCCTCCACTTT. Its translation: CASSQVGTNNSPLHF.

The chain has TRBV12-3 or TRBV12-4 and TRBJ2-7, with D uncertain. There are 13 residues in the CDR3. Trimming took 3 bases from V and 4 from J, leaving 10 bases between them. CDR3 loop: CASSFSQNYEQYF. The CDR3 DNA sequence: TGTGCCAGCAGTTTCAGCCAGAATTACGAGCAGTACTTC.

Of note for this clonotype: This may stem from a read error, because a much larger clone lies one nucleotide away. V and J are TRBV10-3 and TRBJ1-1, with D possibly matching TRBD1 (5 bases). Germline V lookup: CDR1 ENHRY, CDR2 SYGVKD. V lost 6 bases and J 1 base, leaving 21 bases between the germline ends. The CDR3 spans 17 residues. CDR3 in DNA: TGTGCCATCAGCCGGGACGGGGCCACATCTCCGAACACTGAAGCTTTCTTT. It is translated as CAISRDGATSPNTEAFF.

This clonotype was found many times. This rearrangement joins TRBV15 to TRBJ2-5; D is undetermined. The germline CDR1 and CDR2 sequences are LNHNV and YYDKDF (reference sequence). The V end lost 0 bases, the J end lost 0 bases, and 8 bases lay between the germline ends. The CDR3 consists of 15 residues. Here the CDR3 DNA reads TGTGCCACCAGCAGAGATCAAGGGTACCAAGAGACCCAGTACTTC. Its translation is CATSRDQGYQETQYF.

The chain joins TRBV20-1 to TRBJ1-5, with D unclear. CDR1 and CDR2 from the germline V gene are DFQATT and SNEGSKA (reference sequence). The CDR3 extends over 12 amino acids. Trimming removed 6 bases from V and 4 bases from J, with 10 bases in between. CDR3 region: CSAADANQPQHF. The CDR3, as DNA: TGCAGTGCCGCGGACGCGAATCAGCCCCAGCATTTT.

This clonotype was detected only once. The chain joins TRBV29-1 to TRBJ1-6; unclear D gene. Trimming removed 8 bases from V and 8 bases from J, with 13 bases in between. Germline CDR1 and CDR2: SQVTM and ANQGSEA. The CDR3 runs to 12 residues. This CDR3 reads CSRWSGDSPLHF. CDR3 sequence (DNA): TGCAGCAGATGGAGTGGGGATTCACCCCTCCACTTT.

Comments on this clonotype: Since no conserved phenylalanine or tryptophan closes the CDR3, a read error is the likely cause. This chain joins TRBV2 and TRBJ1-1; 8 positions agree with TRBD1. The CDR3 has 16 residues. Germline CDR1 reads SNHLY; CDR2 reads FYNNEI. Unmatched junction bases numbered 11, after V lost 4 bases and J lost 4 bases. The CDR3 loop is CASSGGQVLGGTEAFS. The CDR3 bases are TGTGCCAGCAGTGGGGGACAGGTCCTGGGGGGCACTGAAGCTTTCTCT.

Concerning this clonotype: A single base separates this from a much larger clone, so it may be a read error. This sequence joins TRBV24-1 and TRBJ1-1; D is undetermined. Between the trimmed V and J ends, which lost 8 bases and 11 bases, there was a span of 20 bases. Germline lookup yields CDR1 KGHDR and CDR2 SFDVKD. There are 13 residues in the CDR3. The CDR3, as DNA: TGTGCCACCAATGACGGATCGGGATCCAGGGCTTTCTTT. As protein: CATNDGSGSRAFF.

The chain combines TRBV20-1 with TRBJ2-7; TRBD2 matches at 10 bases. This CDR3 is 14 amino acids long. Germline lookup yields CDR1 DFQATT and CDR2 SNEGSKA (reference sequence). V dropped 3 bases and J dropped 6; count of bases not matched to a gene: 8. The CDR3 reads CSASASGSSSEQYF. In nucleotides, the CDR3 is TGCAGTGCTAGCGCTAGCGGGAGTAGTAGCGAGCAGTACTTC.

V and J are TRBV25-1 and TRBJ1-4; D gene ambiguous. CDR1 is MGHDK, CDR2 SYGVNS, per germline. The ends were cut back, 11 bases at V and 5 bases at J, with 18 bases in the middle. This CDR3 region has 14 residues. The CDR3 region is CAWSVLSSNEKLFF. CDR3 bases: TGTGCCTGGAGTGTACTTAGCTCGAATGAAAAACTGTTTTTT.

The V and J genes are TRBV19 and TRBJ1-6; TRBD1 aligns across 8 bases. The germline CDR1 and CDR2 sequences are LNHDA and SQIVND (reference sequence). The CDR3 contains 18 residues. Unmatched junction bases numbered 13, after V lost 9 bases and J lost 0 bases. The CDR3 here is CASSPGTGRVSYNSPLHF. The CDR3 nucleotides read TGTGCCAGCAGCCCCGGGACAGGTCGGGTCTCCTATAATTCACCCCTCCACTTT.

This chain joins TRBV20-1 and TRBJ2-3, with D possibly being TRBD1 (5 bases). This CDR3 spans 15 amino acids. With 3 bases removed from V and 0 bases from J, the gap between germline ends came to 13 bases. Germline values: CDR1 DFQATT, CDR2 SNEGSKA (reference sequence). The CDR3 reads CSASLAGPSTDTQYF. The CDR3 DNA reads TGCAGTGCTAGTCTCGCAGGGCCAAGCACAGATACGCAGTATTTT.

There are many counts of this clonotype. The rearrangement links TRBV9 to TRBJ1-2, with a weak D call TRBD1 (6 bases). The V end lost 2 bases, the J end lost 2 bases, and 7 bases lay between the germline ends. The CDR3 runs 13 residues. Germline CDR1 SGDLS, CDR2 YYNGEE. CDR3 in amino acids: CASSVQGNYGYTF. The CDR3 DNA reads as TGTGCCAGCAGCGTGCAGGGGAACTATGGCTACACCTTC.

In this sample, this clonotype turned up a few times. The V gene is TRBV7-2, the J gene TRBJ1-1; D ambiguous. This CDR3 region has 15 residues. Germline CDR1 and CDR2: SGHTA and FQGNSA. Deletions cut 3 bases from V and 4 bases from J, with 15 bases between. The CDR3 reads CASSLGLGVGTEAFF. CDR3 DNA sequence: TGTGCCAGCAGCTTGGGTCTTGGTGTGGGCACTGAAGCTTTCTTT.

V is TRBV7-2 and J is TRBJ2-7, with D unclear. CDR1 and CDR2 (germline): SGHTA, FQGNSA. With 5 bases removed from V and 3 bases from J, the gap between germline ends came to 17 bases. The CDR3 extends over 15 amino acids. The chain's CDR3 is CASSAWGLLIYEQYF. The CDR3 region has the DNA TGTGCCAGCAGCGCCTGGGGTCTTCTCATCTACGAGCAGTACTTC.

This clonotype was seen repeatedly, ten times or more. The chain recombines TRBV2 with TRBJ1-1, with TRBD1 as a possible D gene (5 bases). Between the trimmed V and J ends, which lost 3 bases and 5 bases, there was a span of 13 bases. The CDR3 extends over 14 amino acids. Germline-derived CDR1 and CDR2 are SNHLY and FYNNEI. The CDR3 reads CASSESAGHTEAFF. The CDR3 DNA reads TGTGCCAGCAGTGAGTCGGCAGGGCATACTGAAGCTTTCTTT.

This clonotype was seen at least ten times. This chain joins TRBV10-1 and TRBJ2-7; no clear D. CDR1 WNHNN and CDR2 SYGVQD come from the germline V gene (reference sequence). V gave up 2 bases and J gave up 3 bases, with 14 bases separating them. CDR3 length equals 15 residues. CDR3 coding DNA: TGCGCCAGCAGTGAGGGACCGGGTGGGATCTACGAGCAGTACTTC. Its translation: CASSEGPGGIYEQYF.

V and J are TRBV20-1 and TRBJ2-7; 7 nucleotides align to TRBD1. CDR1 is DFQATT and CDR2 is SNEGSKA in the germline V gene (reference sequence). There are 13 residues in the CDR3. V was pared by 3 bases and J by 4 bases, with 6 bases of the junction left unmatched. The CDR3 DNA sequence: TGCAGTGCTAGTAGAGGGGGCTTTTACGAGCAGTACTTC. Translated: CSASRGGFYEQYF.

This chain connects TRBV15 to TRBJ1-5; TRBD1 is a possible D gene (6 bases). This CDR3 contains 17 residues. V lost 3 bases and J 6 bases, leaving 21 bases between the germline ends. Per the germline V gene, CDR1 is LNHNV and CDR2 is YYDKDF (reference sequence). CDR3 DNA: TGTGCCACCAGCAGCTCCCACCGACAGGCCGAGGGTCAGCCCCAGCATTTT. This gives the protein CATSSSHRQAEGQPQHF.

The chain links TRBV5-1 to TRBJ2-2; TRBD1 matches at 8 bases. Germline V gives CDR1 SGHRS, CDR2 YFSETQ. The CDR3 contains 15 residues. The trim removed 4 bases at V and 6 bases at J, leaving 8 bases unmatched. DNA for the CDR3: TGCGCCAGCAGCCCGCAGGGGGCTAGGGCCGGGGAGCTGTTTTTT. Translation: CASSPQGARAGELFF.